Each of the 25 T cell receptor beta chains below was sequenced from the same sample in a study of siplizumab effects on memory and regulatory T cells. Profiling relied on immunoSEQ multiplex PCR, and the TCRdb table lists in-frame clones only, not all of them. Found here are 85,000 to 95,000 clones, 94% of them singletons; the top ten hold approximately 0.3%. What was sequenced was non-Treg CD4+ T cells sorted from blood. These receptors came from a human donor in good health.

The table lists this clone with a few counts. The gene calls are TRBV12-5 and TRBJ1-2; unclear D gene. The CDR3 length is 14 residues. The V and J ends lost 2 bases and 8 bases respectively, with 15 bases between them. CDR1 is LGHNT, CDR2 FRNRAP, per germline. CDR3 residues: CASGLPRAMEGYTF. CDR3 sequence (DNA): TGTGCTAGTGGTTTGCCTCGAGCGATGGAGGGCTACACCTTC.

The rearrangement uses TRBV6-5 and TRBJ1-1; D gene uncertain. The CDR3 contains 15 residues. V lost 7 bases and J lost 5, with 20 bases in between. The V gene's germline CDR1 is MNHEY and CDR2 SVGAGI. The CDR3 bases are TGTGCCAGCAAGTTGAACTCACCGGCCGTTACTGAAGCTTTCTTT. Its protein product is CASKLNSPAVTEAFF.

The table lists this clone with a count of one. The V gene is TRBV5-4, the J gene TRBJ2-5, with 12 positions matching TRBD2. The germline gives CDR1 SGHNT, CDR2 YYREEE (reference sequence). V shed 4 bases, J shed 5 bases, and the junction held 6 bases outside the gene matches. The CDR3 extends over 15 amino acids. The CDR3 coding sequence is TGTGCCAGCAGCCCCAGACTAGCGGGGGAGGAGACCCAGTACTTC. This encodes CASSPRLAGEETQYF.

J is TRBJ2-2 and V is TRBV5-1; 10 nucleotides line up with TRBD1. This CDR3 has 16 amino acids. V shed 2 bases, J shed 5 bases, and the junction held 6 bases outside the gene matches. Germline CDR1 SGHRS, CDR2 YFSETQ. The CDR3 loop is CASSLLGTGETGELFF. DNA of the CDR3: TGCGCCAGCAGCTTACTGGGGACAGGGGAAACCGGGGAGCTGTTTTTT.

The genes are TRBV5-6 and TRBJ2-6; D might be TRBD2 (6 bases). Germline V lookup: CDR1 SGHDT, CDR2 YYEEEE. Trimming pared 4 bases from V and 3 bases from J, leaving 11 bases between. There are 15 residues in the CDR3. CDR3 residues: CASSLTGVGANVLTF. CDR3 sequence (DNA): TGTGCCAGCAGCCTGACGGGGGTTGGGGCCAACGTCCTGACTTTC.

This chain links TRBV10-3 with TRBJ2-1; D possibly uses TRBD1 or TRBD2 (5 bases each). V lost 3 bases to trimming and J lost 9 bases, with 15 bases between them. The CDR3 sequence is 14 residues long. In germline, CDR1 is ENHRY, CDR2 SYGVKD. CDR3 nucleotide sequence: TGTGCCATCAGTGAAAGGGGACCCCCCAGTGAGCAGTTCTTC. This sequence encodes CAISERGPPSEQFF.

Note on this clone: Other DNA sequences of this sample code for an identical CDR3. The gene calls are TRBV7-9 and TRBJ1-4, with TRBD1 matching 8 bases. Germline lookup yields CDR1 SEHNR and CDR2 FQNEAQ (reference sequence). The CDR3 has 15 amino acids. Unmatched junction bases numbered 4, after V lost 5 bases and J lost 2 bases. CDR3 loop: CASSLRTGTNEKLFF. The CDR3 nucleotides are TGTGCCAGCAGCCTACGGACAGGGACTAATGAAAAACTGTTTTTT. Filled out from reference TRBV7-9 and TRBJ1-4, the complete variable domain reads DTGVSQNPRHKITKRGQNVTFRCDPISEHNRLYWYRQTLGQGPEFLTYFQNEAQLEKSRLLSDRFSAERPKGSFSTLEIQRTEQGDSAMYLCASSLRTGTNEKLFFGSGTQLSVL.

This chain uses TRBV7-2 with TRBJ1-2, with unresolved D. The CDR3 runs to 13 residues. Germline lookup yields CDR1 SGHTA and CDR2 FQGNSA. The V and J ends lost 5 bases and 7 bases respectively, with 14 bases between them. DNA of the CDR3: TGTGCCAGCAGCCTTGGGCGGCTAGGTGGCTACACCTTC. Translated: CASSLGRLGGYTF.

The chain has TRBV15 and TRBJ2-3, with TRBD1 matching over 8 bases. Germline values: CDR1 LNHNV, CDR2 YYDKDF (reference sequence). The CDR3 loop spans 16 amino acids. The V gene end was trimmed by 6 bases and the J gene end by 1 base; junction bases not matched to a gene: 9. CDR3 in DNA: TGTGCCACCAGTTTGCCGACAGGGGCCGGCACAGATACGCAGTATTTT. This translates into CATSLPTGAGTDTQYF.

This clone has only one observation. V usage is TRBV27 and J usage is TRBJ1-1; D uncertain. This CDR3 spans 14 amino acids. V dropped 0 bases and J dropped 1 base, with 6 bases sitting between them. Germline V gene sequence: CDR1 MNHEY, CDR2 SMNVEV (reference sequence). The DNA for the CDR3 is TGTGCCAGCAGTTTATCCTTACAGAACACTGAAGCTTTCTTT. Translated: CASSLSLQNTEAFF.

The gene calls are TRBV14 and TRBJ2-1; D unresolved. This CDR3 region has 16 residues. Germline lookup yields CDR1 SGHDN and CDR2 FVKESK. Trimming pared 3 bases from V and 2 bases from J, leaving 14 bases between. The CDR3 loop reads CASSHPIGQPYNEQFF. The CDR3 nucleotides read TGTGCCAGCAGCCACCCGATTGGGCAGCCCTACAATGAGCAGTTCTTC. Using reference TRBV14 and TRBJ2-1 for the parts outside the CDR3, the full variable domain is EAGVTQFPSHSVIEKGQTVTLRCDPISGHDNLYWYRRVMGKEIKFLLHFVKESKQDESGMPNNRFLAERTGGTYSTLKVQPAELEDSGVYFCASSHPIGQPYNEQFFGPGTRLTVL.

The chain is built from TRBV5-1 and TRBJ2-2; 14 positions match TRBD2. The ends lost 6 bases at V and 6 bases at J; junction bases unmatched: 4. Germline CDR1 SGHRS, CDR2 YFSETQ. The CDR3 covers 15 residues. The CDR3: CASKGTSGGSGELFF. CDR3 coding DNA: TGCGCCAGCAAAGGGACTAGCGGGGGCTCCGGGGAGCTGTTTTTT.

V gene TRBV4-1 combines with J gene TRBJ2-1; the D gene is possibly TRBD1 (5 bases). CDR1 and CDR2 (germline): MGHRA, YSYEKL. There are 15 residues in the CDR3. V shed 1 base and J shed 0 bases, with 7 bases lying between them. The CDR3 here is CASSQVGRSYNEQFF. The DNA of the CDR3 is TGCGCCAGCAGCCAAGTGGGGCGCTCCTACAATGAGCAGTTCTTC.

This clone has a single count. The V and J genes are TRBV29-1 and TRBJ2-7, with 10 nucleotides matching TRBD2. The length of the CDR3 is 16 residues. Germline values: CDR1 SQVTM, CDR2 ANQGSEA. Germline trimming cut 2 bases from V and 9 bases from J; bases unmatched to any gene: 16. CDR3 nucleotides: TGCAGCGTTGAAAACCTAGCGGGAGTACGGCTACGAGGGCAGTACTTC. Translation gives CSVENLAGVRLRGQYF.

CDR3 amino acids: CASSSDGDYGYTF. As DNA, the CDR3 is TGTGCCAGCAGCTCGGACGGGGACTATGGCTACACCTTC. V is TRBV2 and J is TRBJ1-2; D unclear. Trimming removed 6 bases from V and 3 bases from J, with 11 bases in between. The CDR3 has 13 residues. Germline-derived CDR1 and CDR2 are SNHLY and FYNNEI.

V is TRBV11-3 and J is TRBJ2-3; D is unresolved. V lost 1 base and J 6 bases, leaving 11 bases between the germline ends. Per the germline V gene, CDR1 is SGHNT and CDR2 is YENEEA. CDR3 size: 14 residues. CDR3 protein: CASSLAGAGDTQYF. In DNA, the CDR3 is TGTGCCAGCAGCTTAGCAGGCGCAGGCGATACGCAGTATTTT. Based on the CDR3 plus reference TRBV11-3 and TRBJ2-3, the full variable domain is EAGVVQSPRYKIIEKKQPVAFWCNPISGHNTLYWYLQNLGQGPELLIRYENEEAVDDSQLPKDRFSAERLKGVDSTLKIQPAELGDSAVYLCASSLAGAGDTQYFGPGTRLTVL.

Here the CDR3 reads CASSLEYQGVAEAFF. CDR3 nucleotide sequence: TGCGCCAGCAGCTTGGAGTATCAGGGAGTCGCTGAAGCTTTCTTT. The V call is TRBV5-1, the J call TRBJ1-1; D perhaps matches TRBD1 (5 bases). V lost 0 bases, J lost 6 bases, and 15 bases lay in between. Germline assignment: CDR1 SGHRS and CDR2 YFSETQ. The CDR3 totals 15 residues.

This clone was counted a single time. The J gene is TRBJ2-3, the V gene TRBV10-3, with 9 bases that match TRBD1. The germline CDR1 and CDR2 sequences are ENHRY and SYGVKD. Unmatched junction bases numbered 5, after V lost 4 bases and J lost 6 bases. The CDR3 loop spans 14 amino acids. The CDR3 loop reads CAISVQGAEDTQYF. The CDR3 DNA follows: TGTGCCATCAGTGTACAGGGGGCAGAGGATACGCAGTATTTT.

J is TRBJ1-1 and V is TRBV5-1; no reliable D call. The CDR3 has 16 residues. V was trimmed by 4 bases and J by 1 base, leaving 17 bases between them. Germline V gives CDR1 SGHRS, CDR2 YFSETQ. CDR3 nucleotides: TGCGCCAGCAGCCCCACGGTATTCCTGGGGAACACTGAAGCTTTCTTT. Translation: CASSPTVFLGNTEAFF.

The chain employs TRBV7-9 and TRBJ1-5, with TRBD1 matching 10 bases. The CDR3 totals 16 residues. With 1 base clipped from V and 5 bases from J, the junction kept 5 bases outside the gene matches. CDR1 is SEHNR and CDR2 is FQNEAQ in the germline V gene (reference sequence). The CDR3 nucleotides are TGTGCCAGCAGCTTAGTGGGACAGGGGTTAGATCAGCCCCAGCATTTT. Amino acid sequence: CASSLVGQGLDQPQHF.

This rearrangement joins TRBV9 to TRBJ2-1; 7 bases align to TRBD2. The germline CDR1 and CDR2 sequences are SGDLS and YYNGEE. The trim removed 2 bases at V and 5 bases at J, leaving 4 bases unmatched. The CDR3 totals 14 residues. CDR3 sequence (DNA): TGTGCCAGCAGCGTTGGACTAGTTAACAATGAGCAGTTCTTC. Translating it yields CASSVGLVNNEQFF.

This rearrangement joins TRBV6-1 to TRBJ2-5, with 11 nucleotides matching TRBD2. Germline CDR1 reads MNHNS; CDR2 reads SASEGT. V lost 6 bases, J lost 3 bases, and 9 bases stayed unmatched. The CDR3 extends over 16 amino acids. CDR3 sequence: CASSELGTSGKETQYF. For the CDR3, the DNA is TGTGCCAGCAGCGAACTTGGGACTAGCGGAAAAGAGACCCAGTACTTC.

This chain joins TRBV4-3 and TRBJ2-3; D perhaps matches TRBD2 (6 bases). CDR3 length: 17 amino acids. Trimming pared 0 bases from V and 0 bases from J, leaving 13 bases between. Germline lookup yields CDR1 LGHNA and CDR2 YSLEER. Here the CDR3 reads CASSQELGGTSTDTQYF. CDR3 DNA sequence: TGCGCCAGCAGCCAAGAATTGGGCGGGACTAGCACAGATACGCAGTATTTT.

The chain has TRBV6-1 and TRBJ2-2; the match to TRBD2 covers 10 bases. Germline CDR1 and CDR2: MNHNS and SASEGT. CDR3 length equals 15 residues. V was pared by 5 bases and J by 4 bases, with 4 bases of the junction left unmatched. As DNA, the CDR3 is TGTGCCAGCAGTACCCGGACTAGCGGCACCGGGGAGCTGTTTTTT. It is translated as CASSTRTSGTGELFF.

The gene calls are TRBV7-9 and TRBJ2-7, with D possibly being TRBD2 (6 bases). Trimming pared 3 bases from V and 2 bases from J, leaving 8 bases between. This CDR3 spans 13 amino acids. Germline assignment: CDR1 SEHNR and CDR2 FQNEAQ (reference sequence). CDR3 nucleotide sequence: TGTGCCAGCAGCTTGGGGGGAACCTACGAGCAGTACTTC. Its protein product is CASSLGGTYEQYF.